This T cell receptor beta chain was recorded in a study of T-cell memory formation after mild COVID-19. TCRdb passed the 5' RACE reads through MiXCR, listing each CDR3 protein once. The sample gives 250,000 to 350,000 distinct CDR3 sequences, more than 15% of which show up once; roughly 20% is in the top ten. CDR3 length: 14 residues. The germline V gene encodes CDR1 KGHDR and CDR2 SFDVKD. The V gene lost 8 bases and the J gene lost 1 base, with 10 bases spanning the gap. The study, taken as a whole, reports: Pre-infection memory harbored some responding clones, suggesting cross-reactive memory joined. Most CD4+ clones that shrank were in CM and EM, while CD8+ ones turned up in EMRA. Later expanders leaned toward CD4+, whereas clones contracting from day 15 to 85 were balanced CD4/CD8.

Points on this clonotype: Its antigen is as yet unknown.

Sequencing was done on a sample of PBMCs or a T cell subset sorted from them (not recorded which). This sequence joins TRBV24-1 and TRBJ2-2; D uncertain. The TCR was taken from a man aged 18 to 29 who had mild COVID-19 (a few samples of this study predate the infection). Cell type and time point are not known. The DNA of the CDR3 is TGTGCCACCATGGTGGGTAGGAACACCGGGGAGCTGTTTTTT. This codes for CATMVGRNTGELFF.